The source of this T cell receptor (beta chain) is a study of T-cell reconstitution after alpha-beta-depleted transplantation in children. Library preparation (for TCRbeta) was performed with unique molecular identifiers. TCRdb analysed the PCR reads with MiXCR anew, one entry per CDR3 protein. The sample consists of approximately 390,000 distinct CDR3 sequences, approximately 10% of them appearing once. The CDR3 covers 12 residues. CDR1 is ENHRY and CDR2 is SYGVKD in the germline V gene. V shed 9 bases and J shed 6 bases, with 12 bases lying between them. The chain carries TRBV10-3 and TRBJ2-1; D not certain. Specimen: PBMCs from the stem cell graft donor, collected from the stem cell graft. This receptor was obtained from a human donor who donated a stem cell graft to a child with acute myeloid leukemia. The chain's CDR3 is CAISRALNEQFF. Here the CDR3 DNA reads TGTGCCATATCCCGGGCCCTCAATGAGCAGTTCTTC.